The rows below give T cell receptor beta chains drawn from one sample of a study of naive CD8 T cells in extremely preterm neonates. The assay was immunoSEQ multiplex PCR, and TCRdb's table has in-frame clones only and misses some. The data show about 7,000 clones, 95% to 98% seen once. The sample comprised naive CD8+ T cells from blood. The receptors here all came from a human donor in good health. Each CDR3 is given with its conserved first and last residue. The D gene is left open where the match is weak. Rows give clone size only sometimes, using once, few, many, or a class for an expanded clone.

CDR3nt: TGTGCCTGGAGTGAAGGGGTCACCTACGAGCAGTACTTC; CDR3aa: CAWSEGVTYEQYF; abundance: once; j_gene: TRBJ2-7; v_gene: TRBV30; d_gene: -
CDR3nt: TGCGCCAGCAGCACAAAACAGGGTCTGGACACTGAAGCTTTCTTT; CDR3aa: CASSTKQGLDTEAFF; abundance: -; j_gene: TRBJ1-1; v_gene: TRBV5-1; d_gene: -
CDR3nt: TGTGCCAGCAGCGTAGGGACAGCCTTTCAAGAGACCCAGTACTTC; CDR3aa: CASSVGTAFQETQYF; abundance: -; j_gene: TRBJ2-5; v_gene: TRBV9; d_gene: -
CDR3nt: TGTGCCAGCAGCGTCGCAGGGGGCTTCAACGAGCAGTACTTC; CDR3aa: CASSVAGGFNEQYF; abundance: -; j_gene: TRBJ2-7; v_gene: TRBV9; d_gene: TRBD1
CDR3nt: TGTGCCAGCAGCGTAGCAACAGACAGCCTAAACACTGAAGCTTTCTTT; CDR3aa: CASSVATDSLNTEAFF; abundance: -; j_gene: TRBJ1-1; v_gene: TRBV9; d_gene: -
CDR3nt: TGTGCCAGCAGTTTATCAGCAGCGGGGGGGTACAATGAGCAGTTCTTC; CDR3aa: CASSLSAAGGYNEQFF; abundance: -; j_gene: TRBJ2-1; v_gene: TRBV27; d_gene: TRBD2
CDR3nt: TGTGCCAGCAGTTACTCGGACAGCTCGAACACTGAAGCTTTCTTT; CDR3aa: CASSYSDSSNTEAFF; abundance: -; j_gene: TRBJ1-1; v_gene: TRBV6-6; d_gene: -
CDR3nt: TGTGCCAGCAGCGGAGCTCAGACAGGCCAGGGGTCACCCCTCCACTTT; CDR3aa: CASSGAQTGQGSPLHF; abundance: -; j_gene: TRBJ1-6; v_gene: TRBV4-2; d_gene: -
CDR3nt: TGTGCCAGCAGTGACTCCAGGGGTTCGGGCTATACGCAGTATTTT; CDR3aa: CASSDSRGSGYTQYF; abundance: -; j_gene: TRBJ2-3; v_gene: TRBV6-4; d_gene: -
CDR3nt: TGCGCCAGCAGCCTGGGGGGAACGGGCAATCAGCCCCAGCATTTT; CDR3aa: CASSLGGTGNQPQHF; abundance: -; j_gene: TRBJ1-5; v_gene: TRBV4-1; d_gene: -
CDR3nt: TGTGCCAGCAGCTCGATAGCGGGGGGTGGGAATGAGCAGTTCTTC; CDR3aa: CASSSIAGGGNEQFF; abundance: -; j_gene: TRBJ2-1; v_gene: TRBV11-3; d_gene: TRBD2
CDR3nt: TGTGCCAGCAGCGTAGTCGGCGGGGGGGCATCCGGGGAGCTGTTTTTT; CDR3aa: CASSVVGGGASGELFF; abundance: -; j_gene: TRBJ2-2; v_gene: TRBV9; d_gene: TRBD2
CDR3nt: TGTGCCACCAGCAGAGATGACACCACCAGCACAGATACGCAGTATTTT; CDR3aa: CATSRDDTTSTDTQYF; abundance: -; j_gene: TRBJ2-3; v_gene: TRBV15; d_gene: -
CDR3nt: TGTGCCAGCAGCTTAGACGGGGGCACAGATACGCAGTATTTT; CDR3aa: CASSLDGGTDTQYF; abundance: -; j_gene: TRBJ2-3; v_gene: TRBV7-9; d_gene: -
CDR3nt: TGTGCCAGCAGCGGCATAGACAATGAGCAGTTCTTC; CDR3aa: CASSGIDNEQFF; abundance: -; j_gene: TRBJ2-1; v_gene: TRBV9; d_gene: -
CDR3nt: TGTGCCAGCAGTTACGTAGGGGCGAACACTGAAGCTTTCTTT; CDR3aa: CASSYVGANTEAFF; abundance: -; j_gene: TRBJ1-1; v_gene: TRBV6-5; d_gene: -
CDR3nt: TGTGCCAGCAGTTACCCCATTCGGAGCTCCTACGAGCAGTACTTC; CDR3aa: CASSYPIRSSYEQYF; abundance: -; j_gene: TRBJ2-7; v_gene: TRBV28; d_gene: -
CDR3nt: TGTGCCGGCGGGACTAGCGGGGGGGCCGGGGAGCTGTTTTTT; CDR3aa: CAGGTSGGAGELFF; abundance: -; j_gene: TRBJ2-2; v_gene: TRBV7-2; d_gene: TRBD2
CDR3nt: TGTGCCAGCAGTTCCCCGGACAGTTCGGAACAAGAGACCCAGTACTTC; CDR3aa: CASSSPDSSEQETQYF; abundance: -; j_gene: TRBJ2-5; v_gene: TRBV28; d_gene: -
CDR3nt: TGTGCCAGCAGCCCGAGGACAGGGGTTAATCAGCCCCAGCATTTT; CDR3aa: CASSPRTGVNQPQHF; abundance: -; j_gene: TRBJ1-5; v_gene: TRBV7-2; d_gene: TRBD1
CDR3nt: TGTGCCAGCAGCGTAGGAGGAGGCTCCTACAATGAGCAGTTCTTC; CDR3aa: CASSVGGGSYNEQFF; abundance: -; j_gene: TRBJ2-1; v_gene: TRBV9; d_gene: -
CDR3nt: TGTGCCAGCAGCCTCTTTCCCGGGACAGGGGTCACCGGGGAGCTGTTTTTT; CDR3aa: CASSLFPGTGVTGELFF; abundance: -; j_gene: TRBJ2-2; v_gene: TRBV9; d_gene: TRBD1
CDR3nt: TGTGCCAGCAGCACCGGACAGACGTCTCATAATTCACCCCTCCACTTT; CDR3aa: CASSTGQTSHNSPLHF; abundance: -; j_gene: TRBJ1-6; v_gene: TRBV9; d_gene: -
CDR3nt: TGTGCCAGCACCCAGGGGGGTCAGCCCCAGCATTTT; CDR3aa: CASTQGGQPQHF; abundance: -; j_gene: TRBJ1-5; v_gene: TRBV7-9; d_gene: TRBD1
CDR3nt: TGTGCCAGTAGAGTACAGGGTAATCAGCCCCAGCATTTT; CDR3aa: CASRVQGNQPQHF; abundance: few; j_gene: TRBJ1-5; v_gene: TRBV19; d_gene: -
CDR3nt: TGTGCCAGTAGTATTGGTCAGGGGGCGGCCTACGAGCAGTACTTC; CDR3aa: CASSIGQGAAYEQYF; abundance: -; j_gene: TRBJ2-7; v_gene: TRBV19; d_gene: TRBD1
CDR3nt: TGTGCCATCGCGGGGGGCGCCTACAATGAGCAGTTCTTC; CDR3aa: CAIAGGAYNEQFF; abundance: -; j_gene: TRBJ2-1; v_gene: TRBV10-3; d_gene: TRBD2
CDR3nt: TGTGCCAGCAGTCCGGGGGGGGAGAACACTGAAGCTTTCTTT; CDR3aa: CASSPGGENTEAFF; abundance: -; j_gene: TRBJ1-1; v_gene: TRBV6-5; d_gene: -
CDR3nt: TGCGCCAGCAGCTTGGGACAGGGGGCCACCGGGGAGCTGTTTTTT; CDR3aa: CASSLGQGATGELFF; abundance: -; j_gene: TRBJ2-2; v_gene: TRBV5-1; d_gene: TRBD1
CDR3nt: TGTGCCAGCAGCTTAGTATATGGCGGGGGGGCCTACAATGAGCAGTTCTTC; CDR3aa: CASSLVYGGGAYNEQFF; abundance: few; j_gene: TRBJ2-1; v_gene: TRBV7-9; d_gene: TRBD2
CDR3nt: TGTGCCAGCAGCGCAACAGGGAACGTGGGGCGAGAGCAGTTCTTC; CDR3aa: CASSATGNVGREQFF; abundance: -; j_gene: TRBJ2-1; v_gene: TRBV9; d_gene: -
CDR3nt: TGCGCCAGCAGCCAAGATTCGGGGCGGGGGGGCTACGAGCAGTTCTTC; CDR3aa: CASSQDSGRGGYEQFF; abundance: -; j_gene: TRBJ2-1; v_gene: TRBV4-3; d_gene: TRBD2
CDR3nt: TGTGCCAGCAGCCCGGGGGACACTGAAGCTTTCTTT; CDR3aa: CASSPGDTEAFF; abundance: -; j_gene: TRBJ1-1; v_gene: TRBV9; d_gene: -
CDR3nt: TGTGCCAGCAGCCCCGCCTGGGGGGGCTCGAACACTGAAGCTTTCTTT; CDR3aa: CASSPAWGGSNTEAFF; abundance: -; j_gene: TRBJ1-1; v_gene: TRBV7-9; d_gene: -
CDR3nt: TGTGCCAGCACCGCCGGGACTAGCGGGGGGGAGCAGTACTTC; CDR3aa: CASTAGTSGGEQYF; abundance: -; j_gene: TRBJ2-7; v_gene: TRBV7-9; d_gene: TRBD2
CDR3nt: TGCGCCAGCAGCCAAGATATAAACAGCAGGCCCTACGAGCAGTACTTC; CDR3aa: CASSQDINSRPYEQYF; abundance: -; j_gene: TRBJ2-7; v_gene: TRBV4-3; d_gene: -
CDR3nt: TGTGCCAGCAGCCCCCCGGCGCGGGGCCCGATCCCGGATACGCAGTATTTT; CDR3aa: CASSPPARGPIPDTQYF; abundance: -; j_gene: TRBJ2-3; v_gene: TRBV7-6; d_gene: -
CDR3nt: TGTGCCAGCAGCTTAGGGGCAGGGGGTAATTCACCCCTCCACTTT; CDR3aa: CASSLGAGGNSPLHF; abundance: -; j_gene: TRBJ1-6; v_gene: TRBV11-2; d_gene: TRBD1
CDR3nt: TGCGCCAGCAGCCTACGACTAGCGGGGGCCTCCTACGAGCAGTACTTC; CDR3aa: CASSLRLAGASYEQYF; abundance: -; j_gene: TRBJ2-7; v_gene: TRBV4-3; d_gene: TRBD2
CDR3nt: TGTGCCAGCAGTTCCATTCGGGGGGCACAAGAGACCCAGTACTTC; CDR3aa: CASSSIRGAQETQYF; abundance: once; j_gene: TRBJ2-5; v_gene: TRBV6-5; d_gene: -
CDR3nt: TGTGCCAGTAGTATTTCGACTTTACCTGGAAACACCATATATTTT; CDR3aa: CASSISTLPGNTIYF; abundance: -; j_gene: TRBJ1-3; v_gene: TRBV19; d_gene: -
CDR3nt: TGTGCCAGCAGCTCCCTACGGCGACAGGGGTCAAATCAGCCCCAGCATTTT; CDR3aa: CASSSLRRQGSNQPQHF; abundance: -; j_gene: TRBJ1-5; v_gene: TRBV7-3; d_gene: TRBD1
CDR3nt: TGTGCCAGCACCACCGGGCGGGGGAATGGGCAGTTCTTC; CDR3aa: CASTTGRGNGQFF; abundance: once; j_gene: TRBJ2-1; v_gene: TRBV5-4; d_gene: TRBD2
CDR3nt: TGCGCCAGCAGCCAAGCTGAGACAGGGCTGGTCTATGGCTACACCTTC; CDR3aa: CASSQAETGLVYGYTF; abundance: -; j_gene: TRBJ1-2; v_gene: TRBV4-1; d_gene: TRBD1
CDR3nt: TGTGCCAGCAGCGTAGACGGGGGGTTTGCCTACGAGCAGTACTTC; CDR3aa: CASSVDGGFAYEQYF; abundance: once; j_gene: TRBJ2-7; v_gene: TRBV9; d_gene: TRBD2
CDR3nt: TGCGCCAGCAGCCCCTTACAGGGATTCCCTTCCTCTGGAAACACCATATATTTT; CDR3aa: CASSPLQGFPSSGNTIYF; abundance: -; j_gene: TRBJ1-3; v_gene: TRBV5-1; d_gene: -
CDR3nt: TGTGCCAGCACCCCCCCCCTAACTAGCACAGATACGCAGTATTTT; CDR3aa: CASTPPLTSTDTQYF; abundance: -; j_gene: TRBJ2-3; v_gene: TRBV7-9; d_gene: -
CDR3nt: TGCGCCAGCAGCCCGGCCGGAACACGACTTGAAGCTTTCTTT; CDR3aa: CASSPAGTRLEAFF; abundance: once; j_gene: TRBJ1-1; v_gene: TRBV5-1; d_gene: -
CDR3nt: TGTGCCAGCAGTTTAAGGCCAGGGAGGTGGCCCCAGCATTTT; CDR3aa: CASSLRPGRWPQHF; abundance: -; j_gene: TRBJ1-5; v_gene: TRBV28; d_gene: -
CDR3nt: TGTGCCAGCAGCTTAACTCTCGGACAGGGGGGGGTAACGAACACTGAAGCTTTCTTT; CDR3aa: CASSLTLGQGGVTNTEAFF; abundance: -; j_gene: TRBJ1-1; v_gene: TRBV7-2; d_gene: TRBD1
CDR3nt: TGCAGCGTTCAGGGGAACTATGGCTACACCTTC; CDR3aa: CSVQGNYGYTF; abundance: -; j_gene: TRBJ1-2; v_gene: TRBV29-1; d_gene: -
CDR3nt: TGTGCCAGCAGTTTCGGACAGGGACCCACTGAAGCTTTCTTT; CDR3aa: CASSFGQGPTEAFF; abundance: -; j_gene: TRBJ1-1; v_gene: TRBV6-6; d_gene: TRBD1
CDR3nt: TGTGCCAGCAGTGACACGGGACAGGGCGCCGGGGAGCTGTTTTTT; CDR3aa: CASSDTGQGAGELFF; abundance: -; j_gene: TRBJ2-2; v_gene: TRBV27; d_gene: TRBD1
CDR3nt: TGTGCCAGCAGGGGACCGGGACAGGGCGTACATAATTCACCCCTCCACTTT; CDR3aa: CASRGPGQGVHNSPLHF; abundance: -; j_gene: TRBJ1-6; v_gene: TRBV5-4; d_gene: TRBD1
CDR3nt: TGTGCCAGCAGCGTAGGTGGGCATGGCTACACCTTC; CDR3aa: CASSVGGHGYTF; abundance: -; j_gene: TRBJ1-2; v_gene: TRBV9; d_gene: -